This TCR beta chain originates from a study of CD8+ T cells in alopecia areata. The CDR3 loop spans 17 amino acids. Trimming took 3 bases from V and 6 from J; bases not matched to a gene: 16. Germline V gene data show CDR1 as LGHNA and CDR2 as YNFKEQ. Study results and limitations: Persistence in scalp and blood during tofacitinib was observed for many expanded lesional clones.

cDNA prepared by RNA extraction and subsequent reverse transcription served as the template for sequencing. Data came from immunoSEQ multiplex PCR; TCRdb stores just in-frame clones and leaves some out. Among roughly 120,000 clones listed, 45% to 65% were seen once. The treatment denotes: oral pan-JAK inhibitor, 5-10 mg twice daily. In this sample, this clone turned up once. Antigen specificity is unknown. The V gene is TRBV4-2, the J gene TRBJ1-2, with 7 bases lining up with TRBD1. This TCR was sampled from a human donor with alopecia areata. The sample consisted of CD4+ T cells sorted from blood, taken at week 24, from a patient treated with tofacitinib. The CDR3 nucleotides read TGTGCCAGCAGCCAGACCCAGTGGGACAGCGAGCTTAATGGCTACACCTTC. Protein sequence: CASSQTQWDSELNGYTF.